The rows below give T cell receptor beta chains drawn from one sample of a study of blood T cell repertoires in COVID-19. Assay used: immunoSEQ multiplex PCR; TCRdb lists only in-frame clones, some missing. The sample includes around 90,000 clones, 80% to 90% seen only once; the top ten take approximately 13%. Sequencing was done on a sample of peripheral blood. The receptors originated from a human donor in a cohort sampled during active COVID-19. CDR3s include the opening cysteine and the closing phenylalanine or tryptophan.

cdr3_length: 13; j_call: TRBJ2-5; v_call: TRBV6-5; cdr3_aa: CASSYSRQGARYF
cdr3_length: 15; j_call: TRBJ1-2; v_call: TRBV19; cdr3_aa: CASRQGQLPDYGYTF
cdr3_length: 18; j_call: TRBJ1-5; v_call: TRBV4-2; cdr3_aa: CASSPKNQQGHSNQPQHF
cdr3_length: 13; j_call: TRBJ1-5; v_call: TRBV7-2; cdr3_aa: CASSLIRNQPQHF
cdr3_length: 17; j_call: TRBJ2-3; v_call: TRBV5-1; cdr3_aa: CASSPQSTSGGTDTQYF
cdr3_length: 15; j_call: TRBJ1-2; v_call: TRBV7-2; cdr3_aa: CASSLGTGVGYGYTF
cdr3_length: 17; j_call: TRBJ1-4; v_call: TRBV4-1; cdr3_aa: CASSSHRGRTTNEKLFF
cdr3_length: 16; j_call: TRBJ2-4; v_call: TRBV5-1; cdr3_aa: CASSWRVGVSKNIQYF
cdr3_length: 13; j_call: TRBJ2-7; v_call: TRBV5-8; cdr3_aa: CASSLIRVYEQYF
cdr3_length: 13; j_call: TRBJ1-1; v_call: TRBV28; cdr3_aa: CASSTRPDSEAFF
cdr3_length: 17; j_call: TRBJ1-1; v_call: TRBV9; cdr3_aa: CASSVEGRGIQGDEAFF
cdr3_length: 14; j_call: TRBJ2-1; v_call: TRBV2; cdr3_aa: CASSEEGRHNEQFF
cdr3_length: 16; j_call: TRBJ1-6; v_call: TRBV30; cdr3_aa: CAWSADRGGRGSPLHF